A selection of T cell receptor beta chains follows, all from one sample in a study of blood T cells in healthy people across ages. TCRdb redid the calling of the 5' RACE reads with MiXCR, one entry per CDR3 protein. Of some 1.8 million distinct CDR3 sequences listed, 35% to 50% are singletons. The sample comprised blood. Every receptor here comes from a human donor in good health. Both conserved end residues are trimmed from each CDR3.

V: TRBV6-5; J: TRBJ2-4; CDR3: ASSYAQDTNIQY
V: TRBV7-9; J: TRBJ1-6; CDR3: ASRGGLYNSPLH
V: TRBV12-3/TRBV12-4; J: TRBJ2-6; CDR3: ASSFIDQNGANVLT
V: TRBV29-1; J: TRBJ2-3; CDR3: SVRGGRDYGSSTDTQY
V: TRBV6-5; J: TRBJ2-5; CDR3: ASSPTSRGQGKQY
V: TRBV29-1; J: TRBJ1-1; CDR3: SVSCKLRLNTEAF
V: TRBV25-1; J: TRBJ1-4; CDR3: ASGQKNEKRF
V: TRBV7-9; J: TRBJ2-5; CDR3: ASSPHDRGRETQY
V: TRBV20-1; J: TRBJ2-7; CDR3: SARDAGTMSSYEQY
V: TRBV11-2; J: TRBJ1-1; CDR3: ASSLEVYTEAF
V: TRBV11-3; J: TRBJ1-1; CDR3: ASSLFSEPF
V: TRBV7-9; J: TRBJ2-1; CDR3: ASSLTSGEYNEQF
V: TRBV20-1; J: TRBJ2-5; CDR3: SGQRGSIETQY
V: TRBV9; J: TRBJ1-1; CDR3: ASSSSPTEAF
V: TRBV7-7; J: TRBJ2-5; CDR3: ASSRTTGGQTQY
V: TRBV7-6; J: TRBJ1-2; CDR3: ASSLVEGLYGYT
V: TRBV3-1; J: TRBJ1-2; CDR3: ASGQIKPAGGYT
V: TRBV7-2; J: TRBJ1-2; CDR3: ASSPLPGGHSLGGYT
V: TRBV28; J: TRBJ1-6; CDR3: ASSLVSGDPGSYNSPLH
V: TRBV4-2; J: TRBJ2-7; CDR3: ASSPRLAGAHEQY
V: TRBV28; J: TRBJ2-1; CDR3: ASSRPTSGKDEQF
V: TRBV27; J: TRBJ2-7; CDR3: ASSFLNEQY
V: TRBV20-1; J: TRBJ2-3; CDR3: SARTGLAGGPTDTQY
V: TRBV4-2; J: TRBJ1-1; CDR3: ASSQRLQVTLRGAF
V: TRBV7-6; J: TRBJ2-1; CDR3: ASSLAVGGRNEQF
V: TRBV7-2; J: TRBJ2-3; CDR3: ASSLKVLAGSSTDTQY
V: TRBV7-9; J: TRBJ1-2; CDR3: ASSLGQTSNYGYT
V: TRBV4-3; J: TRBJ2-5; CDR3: ASSQTGQHQETQY
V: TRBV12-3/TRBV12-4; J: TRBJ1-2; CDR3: ASTLRPREYGYT
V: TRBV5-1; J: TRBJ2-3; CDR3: ASSFTDRGRDTQY
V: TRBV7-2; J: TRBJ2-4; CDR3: ASSLAGGKKNIQY
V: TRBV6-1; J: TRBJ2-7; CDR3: ASSEPLRGTSYEQY
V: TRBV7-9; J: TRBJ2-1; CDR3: ASAGKEAYNEQF
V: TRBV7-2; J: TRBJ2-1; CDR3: ASSPIPQASGGGRYNEQF
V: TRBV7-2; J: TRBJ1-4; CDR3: ASSSGDDLEKRF
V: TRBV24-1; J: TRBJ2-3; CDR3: ATSDLQGYVDTQY
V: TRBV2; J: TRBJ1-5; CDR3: ASSDIRGNQPQH
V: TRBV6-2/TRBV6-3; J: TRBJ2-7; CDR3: ASSSKGTGMPYEQY
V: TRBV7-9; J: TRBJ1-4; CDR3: ASSRTGYGEKLF
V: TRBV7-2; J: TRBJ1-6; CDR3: ASSLAGGVNNSPLH
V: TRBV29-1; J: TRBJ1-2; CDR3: SVTQGGRGYGYT
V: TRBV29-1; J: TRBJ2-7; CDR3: SVEGQGVYEQY
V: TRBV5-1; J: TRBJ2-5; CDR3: ASSHEQGAETQY
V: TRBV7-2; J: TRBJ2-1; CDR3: ASSLGSGGASYNEQF
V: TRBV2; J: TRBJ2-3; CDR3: ASSDVSGGPRAY
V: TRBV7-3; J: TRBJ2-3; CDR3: ASSLTAPVAGTDTQY
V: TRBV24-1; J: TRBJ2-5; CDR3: ATSDAGLAGVLETQY
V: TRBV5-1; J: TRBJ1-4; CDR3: ASSSSPPEKLF
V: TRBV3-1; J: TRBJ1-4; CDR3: ASSQGRRGLYEKLF